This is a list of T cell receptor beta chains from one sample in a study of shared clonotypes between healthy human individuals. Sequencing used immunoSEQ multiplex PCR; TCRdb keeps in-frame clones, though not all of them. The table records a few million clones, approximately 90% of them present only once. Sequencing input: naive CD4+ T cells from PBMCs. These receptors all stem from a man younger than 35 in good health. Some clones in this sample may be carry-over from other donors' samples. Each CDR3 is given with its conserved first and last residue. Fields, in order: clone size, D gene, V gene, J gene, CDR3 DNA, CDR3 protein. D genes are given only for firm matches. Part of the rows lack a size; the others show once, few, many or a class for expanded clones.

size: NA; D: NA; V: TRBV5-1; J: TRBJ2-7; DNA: TGCGCCAGCAGCTTGCATGGACTCGGCAGCGAGCAGTACTTC; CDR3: CASSLHGLGSEQYF
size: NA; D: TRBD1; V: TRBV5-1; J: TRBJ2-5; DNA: TGCGCCAGCAGCTCCTCAGGGGGCCCCTCTCAAAAGACCCAGTACTTC; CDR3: CASSSSGGPSQKTQYF
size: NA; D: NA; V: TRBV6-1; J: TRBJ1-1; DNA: TGTGCCAGCGACCGAAATCAGGGGATGACTGAAGCTTTCTTT; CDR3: CASDRNQGMTEAFF
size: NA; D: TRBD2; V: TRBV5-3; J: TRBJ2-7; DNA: TGTGCCAGAAGTTCAAGACTACTAGCGGGCGAACCCTACGAGCAGTACTTC; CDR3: CARSSRLLAGEPYEQYF
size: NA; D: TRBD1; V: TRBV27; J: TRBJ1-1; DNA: TGTGCCAGCAGTTTATCATACAGGGGCGCGAACACTGAAGCTTTCTTT; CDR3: CASSLSYRGANTEAFF
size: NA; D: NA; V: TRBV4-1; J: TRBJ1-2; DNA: TGCGCCAGCAGCCAAGTCGAGAGGGCATCATATGGCTACACCTTC; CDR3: CASSQVERASYGYTF
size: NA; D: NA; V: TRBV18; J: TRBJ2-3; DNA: TGTGCCAGCTCACCCGGGGACTGGGATACGCAGTATTTT; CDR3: CASSPGDWDTQYF
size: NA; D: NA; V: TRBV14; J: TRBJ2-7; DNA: TGTGCCAGCAGCCAAGGTCAACAAGGGACGAGATCCCGCCGCGAGCAGTACTTC; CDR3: CASSQGQQGTRSRREQYF
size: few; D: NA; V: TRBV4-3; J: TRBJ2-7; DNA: TGCGCCAGCAGCCAAGTTGGGCAGGGGAACTCCTACGAGCAGTACTTC; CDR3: CASSQVGQGNSYEQYF
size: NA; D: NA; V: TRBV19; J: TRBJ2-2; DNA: TGTGCCAGTAGTACTCCGGGACTCTTCACCGGGGAGCTGTTTTTT; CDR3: CASSTPGLFTGELFF
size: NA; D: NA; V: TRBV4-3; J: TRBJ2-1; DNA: TGCGCCAGCAGCCAAGACTCCGTTCCCTCCTACAATGAGCAGTTCTTC; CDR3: CASSQDSVPSYNEQFF
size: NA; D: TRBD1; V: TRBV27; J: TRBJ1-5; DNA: TGTGCCAGCAGCCGGACAGGGAACCAGCCCCAGCATTTT; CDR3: CASSRTGNQPQHF
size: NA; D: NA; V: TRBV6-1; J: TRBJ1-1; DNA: TGTGCCAGCAGTGCAAGGGGGACTGAAGCTTTCTTT; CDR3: CASSARGTEAFF
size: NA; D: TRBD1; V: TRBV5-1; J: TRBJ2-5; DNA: TGCGCCAGCAGCGAGGACAGGGGCGAGACCCAGTACTTC; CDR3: CASSEDRGETQYF
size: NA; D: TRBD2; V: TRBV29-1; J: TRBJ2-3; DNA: TGCAGCTCCCTAGAGGGAGGGAGGGCAGATACGCAGTATTTT; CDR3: CSSLEGGRADTQYF
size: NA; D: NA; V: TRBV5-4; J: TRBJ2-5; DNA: TGTGCCAGCACCTCGGGACCCTCGTACCAAGAGACCCAGTACTTC; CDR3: CASTSGPSYQETQYF
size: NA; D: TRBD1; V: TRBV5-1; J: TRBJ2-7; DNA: TGCGCCAGCAGCAAAGACAGGGGGATCGAGCAGTACTTC; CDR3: CASSKDRGIEQYF
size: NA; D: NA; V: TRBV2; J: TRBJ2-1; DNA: TGTGCCACCCTCCCGGACAAAGAGTACAATGAGCAGTTCTTC; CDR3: CATLPDKEYNEQFF
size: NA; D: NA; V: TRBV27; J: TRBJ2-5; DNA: TGTGCCAGCAGCCGGGGACAACAAGAGACCCAGTACTTC; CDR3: CASSRGQQETQYF
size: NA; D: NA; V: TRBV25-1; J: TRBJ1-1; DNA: TGTGCCAGCAGTGAGGGTAGGGGGTGGATGAACACTGAAGCTTTCTTT; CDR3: CASSEGRGWMNTEAFF
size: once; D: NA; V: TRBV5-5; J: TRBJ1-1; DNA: TGTGCCAGCAGCCTGACGGTCATGAACACTGAAGCTTTCTTT; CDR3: CASSLTVMNTEAFF
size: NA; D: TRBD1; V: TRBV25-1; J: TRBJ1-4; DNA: TGTGCCAGCAGTGCCACAGGGGGGTTTAATGAAAAACTGTTTTTT; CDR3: CASSATGGFNEKLFF